The source of this T cell receptor (beta chain) is a study of T-cell reconstitution after alpha-beta-depleted transplantation in children. The CDR3 has 13 amino acids. V gave up 3 bases and J gave up 2 bases, with 9 bases separating them. The germline V gene encodes CDR1 SGHRS and CDR2 YFSETQ. Preparation of the TCRbeta library was carried out with unique molecular identifiers. Using its own MiXCR run on the PCR reads, TCRdb lists one record per CDR3 protein. The sample records 60,000 to 85,000 distinct CDR3 sequences, 18% being singletons. The V call is TRBV5-1, the J call TRBJ2-7; D is unresolved. The source was PBMCs, mostly from graft donor cells, collected 360 days after TCRalphabeta/CD19-depleted stem cell transplant. This TCR was recovered from a male patient aged 2 to 10 who had a stem cell transplant for acute lymphoblastic leukemia, so the T cells may come from the graft donor. The CDR3 DNA sequence: TGCGCCAGCAGCTCCGTAGGTACCTACGAGCAGTACTTC. The encoded protein is CASSSVGTYEQYF. Drawing the rest from reference TRBV5-1 and TRBJ2-7, the complete variable domain is KAGVTQTPRYLIKTRGQQVTLSCSPISGHRSVSWYQQTPGQGLQFLFEYFSETQRNKGNFPGRFSGRQFSNSRSEMNVSTLELGDSALYLCASSSVGTYEQYFGPGTRLTVT.